This TCR beta chain was profiled in a study of T cells in Graves' hyperthyroidism and ophthalmopathy. Many counts were recorded for this clonotype. Its antigen is still unknown. Amplification targeted TCR beta CDR3 regions from RNA transcripts. Researchers ran a first-round RT-PCR on the TCR CDR3 using the HTBI primer set. From the multiplex PCR reads, TCRdb called clonotypes with MiXCR, one entry per CDR3 protein. The repertoire holds about 260,000 distinct CDR3 sequences, about 16% seen once, with about 29% in the top ten. Study-level findings and limits: Among thyroid clonotypes expanded above 0.001, most also appeared in blood.

The sequencing input was blood. The receptor's source is a woman aged 18-29 years with Graves' ophthalmopathy.

The chain's CDR3 is CASSHPRHSNEQFF. The CDR3 DNA reads as TGTGCCAGCAGCCACCCCCGACACTCCAATGAGCAGTTCTTC. This chain links TRBV7-9 with TRBJ2-1; D gene ambiguous. Between the trimmed V and J ends, which lost 5 bases and 6 bases, there was a span of 14 bases. This CDR3 has 14 amino acids. Germline V gene sequence: CDR1 SEHNR, CDR2 FQNEAQ (reference sequence).